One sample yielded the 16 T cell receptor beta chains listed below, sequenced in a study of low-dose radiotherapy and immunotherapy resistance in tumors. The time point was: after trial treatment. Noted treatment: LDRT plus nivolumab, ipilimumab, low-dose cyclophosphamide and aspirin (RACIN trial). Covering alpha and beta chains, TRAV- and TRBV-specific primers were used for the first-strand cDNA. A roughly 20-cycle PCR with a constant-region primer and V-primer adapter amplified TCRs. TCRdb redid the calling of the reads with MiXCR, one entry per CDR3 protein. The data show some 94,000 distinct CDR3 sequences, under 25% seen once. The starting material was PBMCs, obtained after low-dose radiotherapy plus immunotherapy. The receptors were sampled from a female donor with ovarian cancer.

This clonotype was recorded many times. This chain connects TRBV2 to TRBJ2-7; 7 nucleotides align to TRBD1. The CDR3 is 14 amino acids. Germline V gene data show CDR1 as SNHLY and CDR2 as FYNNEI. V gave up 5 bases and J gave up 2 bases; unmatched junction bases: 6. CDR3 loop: CASSYNRGTYEQYF. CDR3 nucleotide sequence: TGTGCCAGCAGTTACAACAGGGGAACCTACGAGCAGTACTTC.

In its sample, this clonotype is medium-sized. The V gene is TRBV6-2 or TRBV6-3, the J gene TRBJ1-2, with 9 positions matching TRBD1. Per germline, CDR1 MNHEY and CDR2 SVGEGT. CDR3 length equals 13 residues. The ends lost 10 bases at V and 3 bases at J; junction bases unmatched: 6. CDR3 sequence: CAIRDRDYYGYTF. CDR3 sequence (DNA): TGTGCCATCCGGGACAGGGACTACTATGGCTACACCTTC.

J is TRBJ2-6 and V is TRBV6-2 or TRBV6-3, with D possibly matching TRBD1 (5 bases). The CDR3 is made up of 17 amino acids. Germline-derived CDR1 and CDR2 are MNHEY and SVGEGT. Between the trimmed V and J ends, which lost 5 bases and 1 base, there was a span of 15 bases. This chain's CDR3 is CASSVYQGSSGANVLTF. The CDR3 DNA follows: TGTGCCAGCAGTGTGTATCAGGGTTCTTCTGGGGCCAACGTCCTGACTTTC.

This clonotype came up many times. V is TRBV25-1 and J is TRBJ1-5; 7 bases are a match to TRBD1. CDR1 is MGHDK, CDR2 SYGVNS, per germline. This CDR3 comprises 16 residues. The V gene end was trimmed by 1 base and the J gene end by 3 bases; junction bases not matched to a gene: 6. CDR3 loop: CASSESQGRNNQPQHF. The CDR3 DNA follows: TGTGCCAGCAGTGAATCACAGGGGAGGAACAATCAGCCCCAGCATTTT.

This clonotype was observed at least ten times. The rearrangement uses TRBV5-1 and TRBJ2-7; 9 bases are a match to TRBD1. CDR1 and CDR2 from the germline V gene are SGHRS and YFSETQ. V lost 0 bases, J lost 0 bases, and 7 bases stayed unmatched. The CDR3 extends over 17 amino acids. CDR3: CASSLAAGTGTSYEQYF. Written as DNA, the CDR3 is TGCGCCAGCAGCTTGGCCGCCGGGACAGGGACCTCCTACGAGCAGTACTTC.

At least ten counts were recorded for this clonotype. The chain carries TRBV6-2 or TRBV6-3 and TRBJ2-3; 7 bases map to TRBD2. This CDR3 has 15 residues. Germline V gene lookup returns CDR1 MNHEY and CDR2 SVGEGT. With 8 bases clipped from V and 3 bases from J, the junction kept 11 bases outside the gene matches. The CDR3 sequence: CASQEAGVGTDTQYF. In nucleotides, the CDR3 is TGTGCCAGCCAGGAGGCGGGAGTAGGAACAGATACGCAGTATTTT.

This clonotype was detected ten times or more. The CDR3 spells CASSPGGTRNEKLFF. For the CDR3, the DNA is TGTGCCAGCAGCCCCGGAGGGACAAGGAATGAAAAACTGTTTTTT. The J gene is TRBJ1-4, the V gene TRBV5-4; D may be TRBD1 (6 bases). The CDR3 runs 15 residues. Trimming took 4 bases from V and 5 from J, leaving 15 bases between them. CDR1 and CDR2 from the germline V gene are SGHNT and YYREEE (reference sequence).

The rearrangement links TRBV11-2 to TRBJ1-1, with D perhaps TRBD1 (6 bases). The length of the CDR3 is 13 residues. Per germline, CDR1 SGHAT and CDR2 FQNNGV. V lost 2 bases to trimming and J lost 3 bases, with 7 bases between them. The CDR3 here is CASSLRGDTEAFF. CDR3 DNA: TGTGCCAGCAGCTTAAGGGGGGACACTGAAGCTTTCTTT.

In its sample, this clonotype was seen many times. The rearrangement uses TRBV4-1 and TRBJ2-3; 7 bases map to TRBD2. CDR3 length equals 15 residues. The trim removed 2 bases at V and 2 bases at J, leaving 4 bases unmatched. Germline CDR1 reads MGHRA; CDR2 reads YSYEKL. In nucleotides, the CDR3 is TGCGCCAGCAGCCAACTGCTAGCGGCCACAGATACGCAGTATTTT. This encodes CASSQLLAATDTQYF.

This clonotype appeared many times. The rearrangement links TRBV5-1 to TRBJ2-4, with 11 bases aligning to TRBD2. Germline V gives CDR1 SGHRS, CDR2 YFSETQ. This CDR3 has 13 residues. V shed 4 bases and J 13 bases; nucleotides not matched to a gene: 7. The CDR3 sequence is CASSDGGLAEQYF. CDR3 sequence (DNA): TGCGCCAGCAGCGACGGGGGACTAGCGGAACAGTACTTC.

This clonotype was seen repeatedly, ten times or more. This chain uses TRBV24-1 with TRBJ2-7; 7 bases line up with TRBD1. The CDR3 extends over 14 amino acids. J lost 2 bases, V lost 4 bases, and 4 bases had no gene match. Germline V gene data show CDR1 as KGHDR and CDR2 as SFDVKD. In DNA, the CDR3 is TGTGCCACCAGTGACCGACAGGGAGCCTACGAGCAGTACTTC. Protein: CATSDRQGAYEQYF.

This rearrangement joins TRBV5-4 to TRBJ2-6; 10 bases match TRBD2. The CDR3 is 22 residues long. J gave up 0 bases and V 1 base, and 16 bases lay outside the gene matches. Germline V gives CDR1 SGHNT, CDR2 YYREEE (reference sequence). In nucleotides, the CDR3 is TGTGCCAGCAGCTTGAACGGTGCGGGTGGACTAGCGGTCGCCTCTGGGGCCAACGTCCTGACTTTC. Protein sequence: CASSLNGAGGLAVASGANVLTF.

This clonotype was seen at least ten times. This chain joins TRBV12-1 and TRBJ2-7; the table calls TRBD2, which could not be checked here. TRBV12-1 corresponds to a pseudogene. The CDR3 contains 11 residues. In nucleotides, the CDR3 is TGTGCCAACAGGGGGGAGGACGAGCAGTACTTC. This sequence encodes CANRGEDEQYF.

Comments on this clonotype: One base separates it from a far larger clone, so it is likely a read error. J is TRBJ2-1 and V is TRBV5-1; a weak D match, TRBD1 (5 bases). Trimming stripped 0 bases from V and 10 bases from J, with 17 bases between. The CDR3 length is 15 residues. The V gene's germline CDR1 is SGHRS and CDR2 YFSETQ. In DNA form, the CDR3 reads TGCGCCAGCAGCTTGGCTAGTAGGGGCCCCTACGAGCAGTTCTTC. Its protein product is CASSLASRGPYEQFF.

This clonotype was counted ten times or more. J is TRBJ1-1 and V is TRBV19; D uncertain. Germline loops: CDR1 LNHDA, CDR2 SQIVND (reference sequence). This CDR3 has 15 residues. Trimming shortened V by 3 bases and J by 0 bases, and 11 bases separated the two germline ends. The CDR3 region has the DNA TGTGCCAGTAGTATCCCCAGTCCCATGAACACTGAAGCTTTCTTT. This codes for CASSIPSPMNTEAFF.

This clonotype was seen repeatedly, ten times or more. The CDR3 DNA follows: TGTGCCAGCAGGGCGCTAGCGGGGGCGAACACCGGGGAGCTGTTTTTT. Amino acids: CASRALAGANTGELFF. The V gene is TRBV27, the J gene TRBJ2-2; 10 bases match TRBD2. The V segment lost 6 bases and the J segment 0 bases; nucleotides outside the gene matches: 4. CDR3 length: 16 amino acids. From germline, CDR1 is MNHEY and CDR2 SMNVEV (reference sequence).